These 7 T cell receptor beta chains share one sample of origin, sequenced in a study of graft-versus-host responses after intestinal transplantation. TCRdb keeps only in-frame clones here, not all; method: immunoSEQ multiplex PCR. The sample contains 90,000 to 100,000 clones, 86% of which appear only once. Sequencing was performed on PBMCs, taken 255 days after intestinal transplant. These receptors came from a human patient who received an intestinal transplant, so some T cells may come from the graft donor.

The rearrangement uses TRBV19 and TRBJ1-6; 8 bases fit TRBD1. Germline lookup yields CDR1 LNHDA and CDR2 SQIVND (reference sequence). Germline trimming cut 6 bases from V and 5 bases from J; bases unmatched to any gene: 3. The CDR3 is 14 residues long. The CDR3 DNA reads TGTGCCAGTAGCCGACAGGGGAATAATTCACCCCTCCACTTT. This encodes CASSRQGNNSPLHF.

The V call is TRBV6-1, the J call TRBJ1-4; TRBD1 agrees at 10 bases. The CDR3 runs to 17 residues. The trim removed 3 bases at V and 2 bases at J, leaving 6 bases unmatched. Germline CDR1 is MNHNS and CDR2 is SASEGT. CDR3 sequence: CASSEGQGLSTNEKLFF. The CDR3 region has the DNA TGTGCCAGCAGTGAGGGACAGGGGTTGTCGACTAATGAAAAACTGTTTTTT.

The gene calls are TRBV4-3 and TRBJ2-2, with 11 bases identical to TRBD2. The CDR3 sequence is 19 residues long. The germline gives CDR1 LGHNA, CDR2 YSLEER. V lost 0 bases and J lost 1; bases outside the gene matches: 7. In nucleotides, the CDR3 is TGCGCCAGCAGCCAAGAAGGGCTAGCGGGAGGTCTGAACACCGGGGAGCTGTTTTTT. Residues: CASSQEGLAGGLNTGELFF.

For the CDR3, the DNA is TGTGCCAGCAGCTTACGGGAGGGCACTGAAGCTTTCTTT. It is translated as CASSLREGTEAFF. The rearrangement joins TRBV7-3 to TRBJ1-1; D uncertain. V lost 2 bases to trimming and J lost 4 bases, with 8 bases between them. Germline assignment: CDR1 SGHTA and CDR2 FQGTGA. The CDR3 spans 13 residues.

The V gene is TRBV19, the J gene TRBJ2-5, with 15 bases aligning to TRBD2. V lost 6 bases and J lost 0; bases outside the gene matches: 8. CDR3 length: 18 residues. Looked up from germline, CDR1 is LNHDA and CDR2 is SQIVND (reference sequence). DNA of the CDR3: TGTGCCAGTAGGGGACTAGCGGGGGGACATCAGTACCAAGAGACCCAGTACTTC. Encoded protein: CASRGLAGGHQYQETQYF. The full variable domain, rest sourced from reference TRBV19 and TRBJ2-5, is DGGITQSPKYLFRKEGQNVTLSCEQNLNHDAMYWYRQDPGQGLRLIYYSQIVNDFQKGDIAEGYSVSREKKESFPLTVTSAQKNPTAFYLCASRGLAGGHQYQETQYFGPGTRLLVL.

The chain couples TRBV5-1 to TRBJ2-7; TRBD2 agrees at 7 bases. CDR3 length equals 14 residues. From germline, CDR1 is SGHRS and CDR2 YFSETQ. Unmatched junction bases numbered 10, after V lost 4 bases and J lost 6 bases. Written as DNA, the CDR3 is TGCGCCAGCAGCGAATTAGCGGGTTCGGGCGAGCAGTACTTC. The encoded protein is CASSELAGSGEQYF.

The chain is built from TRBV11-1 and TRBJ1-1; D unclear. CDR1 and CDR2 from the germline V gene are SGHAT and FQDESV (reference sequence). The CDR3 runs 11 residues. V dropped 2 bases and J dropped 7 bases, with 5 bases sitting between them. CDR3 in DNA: TGTGCCAGCAGCTTATTAGGTGAAGCTTTCTTT. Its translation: CASSLLGEAFF. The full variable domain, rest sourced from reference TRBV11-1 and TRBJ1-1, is EAEVAQSPRYKITEKSQAVAFWCDPISGHATLYWYRQILGQGPELLVQFQDESVVDDSQLPKDRFSAERLKGVDSTLKIQPAELGDSAMYLCASSLLGEAFFGQGTRLTVV.